This T cell receptor (beta chain) was recovered during a study of spatial heterogeneity in lung cancer. About the research overall: Correlation of TCR transcript counts in tumor regions with a T cell module score from matched bulk RNA-seq was strong. Mean representation of each unique TCR and UMI combination in the raw reads exceeded 8.5 occurrences. Study-wide findings and caveats: Expanded intratumoral alpha and beta TCR counts tracked tumor mutation counts.

This clonotype has at least ten counts. Its antigen is undetermined. The CDR3 runs 12 residues. V was pared by 6 bases and J by 7 bases, with 9 bases between. TCRdb used MiXCR to reprocess the 5' RACE reads, holding one entry per CDR3 protein. The table has about 8,400 distinct CDR3 sequences, 5% seen once. Time point in this sample: sample taken at primary tumor resection. Sequencing was performed on whole RNA extracted from tumor and nontumor lung tissue, or from frozen PBMC, and the material was left unsorted. The rearrangement uses TRBV12-3 or TRBV12-4 and TRBJ2-2; D is unclear. Material: lung tumor tissue, obtained at surgery. The source is a female donor with early-stage non-small cell lung cancer. In DNA, the CDR3 is TGTGCCAGCAGACTTATAGGCGGGGAGCTGTTTTTT. Translated, it gives CASRLIGGELFF.